The 28 T cell receptor beta chains given below trace back to one sample, sequenced in a study of beta chain features in type 1 diabetes. Findings of the study overall: Significant though moderate, a shortening of TCRB CDR3s appeared in all four CD4+ subsets of Type 1 diabetes patients.

These receptors lack a known antigen. Expressed TCRB transcripts got sequenced, as all isolated RNA was reverse transcribed. The table came from immunoSEQ multiplex PCR; TCRdb's copy has only in-frame clones and leaves some out. The data contain about 160,000 clones, 50% to 70% of them singletons. Material for sequencing was naive CD4+ T cells from blood. These receptors all stem from a man aged 25 to 40 with type 1 diabetes.

V usage is TRBV9 and J usage is TRBJ2-5; D call uncertain. The CDR3 is 17 amino acids. Trimming left V 1 base short and J 2 bases short, with 18 bases between. CDR1 is SGDLS, CDR2 YYNGEE, per germline. In DNA, the CDR3 is TGTGCCAGCAGCGTACATTTTCACCTTAGCTTACAAGAGACCCAGTACTTC. The encoded protein is CASSVHFHLSLQETQYF.

This clone was observed a single time. The V and J genes are TRBV4-1 and TRBJ2-5; tentatively, D is TRBD2 (5 bases). The CDR3 has 15 amino acids. CDR1 and CDR2 (germline): MGHRA, YSYEKL. V dropped 0 bases and J dropped 7 bases, with 15 bases sitting between them. CDR3 in amino acids: CASSQDIAAGGTQYF. In DNA, the CDR3 is TGCGCCAGCAGCCAAGACATCGCCGCAGGAGGGACCCAGTACTTC.

The gene calls are TRBV14 and TRBJ1-1; unclear D gene. CDR3 size: 13 residues. Germline CDR1 and CDR2: SGHDN and FVKESK. Deletions cut 5 bases from V and 1 base from J, with 8 bases between. The CDR3 loop is CASSGLSNTEAFF. The CDR3, as DNA: TGTGCCAGCAGCGGACTGTCGAACACTGAAGCTTTCTTT.

The chain carries TRBV4-3 and TRBJ2-1, with a tentative D call TRBD1 (5 bases). Between the trimmed V and J ends, which lost 0 bases and 9 bases, there was a span of 9 bases. The germline V gene encodes CDR1 LGHNA and CDR2 YSLEER. This CDR3 comprises 13 residues. The CDR3 region is CASSQEGAGEQFF. In nucleotides, the CDR3 is TGCGCCAGCAGCCAAGAAGGGGCAGGTGAGCAGTTCTTC.

The sample holds a few counts of this clone. The genes are TRBV4-1 and TRBJ2-1; tentatively, D is TRBD1 (5 bases). The CDR3 has 9 amino acids. Germline CDR1 MGHRA, CDR2 YSYEKL. Trimming left V 4 bases short and J 14 bases short, with 6 bases between. The DNA for the CDR3 is TGCGCCAGCAGCCCAGGGAAGTTCTTC. It specifies CASSPGKFF.

Only a few counts were recorded for this clone. The chain has TRBV29-1 and TRBJ2-7; D is perhaps TRBD1 (5 bases). The CDR3 totals 13 residues. The germline V and J ends were trimmed by 6 bases and 2 bases, with 14 bases remaining between them. CDR1 is SQVTM and CDR2 is ANQGSEA in the germline V gene. Written as DNA, the CDR3 is TGCAGCGTGTTGACAGCCTCGACCTACGAGCAGTACTTC. It codes for CSVLTASTYEQYF.

The chain joins TRBV29-1 to TRBJ1-1; D is possibly TRBD1 (5 bases). CDR3 size: 13 residues. The V gene's germline CDR1 is SQVTM and CDR2 ANQGSEA. V was pared by 6 bases and J by 1 base, with 12 bases between. The CDR3 region has the DNA TGCAGCGTGGGGCGCTTACCGAACACTGAAGCTTTCTTT. Protein sequence: CSVGRLPNTEAFF.

This clone was detected only a few times. The V gene is TRBV14, the J gene TRBJ1-6, with 7 nucleotides matching TRBD1. The CDR3 extends over 14 amino acids. Germline CDR1 SGHDN, CDR2 FVKESK. V lost 3 bases and J lost 8; bases outside the gene matches: 4. The CDR3 DNA follows: TGTGCCAGCAGCCAGGGACAGCGCCATTCACCCCTCCACTTT. It codes for CASSQGQRHSPLHF. The whole variable domain, filled in from reference TRBV14 and TRBJ1-6, reads EAGVTQFPSHSVIEKGQTVTLRCDPISGHDNLYWYRRVMGKEIKFLLHFVKESKQDESGMPNNRFLAERTGGTYSTLKVQPAELEDSGVYFCASSQGQRHSPLHFGNGTRLTVT.

This clone showed up just a few times. CDR3 amino acids: CAISPGTEETQYF. The CDR3 region has the DNA TGTGCCATCAGCCCCGGGACGGAAGAGACCCAGTACTTC. This rearrangement joins TRBV10-3 to TRBJ2-5; the D call may be TRBD1 or TRBD2 (5 bases each). Germline-derived CDR1 and CDR2 are ENHRY and SYGVKD. The V end was cut by 6 bases, the J end by 3 bases, with 11 bases between. The CDR3 runs 13 residues.

This clone was counted only a few times. One end of the junction is discordant with germline, which a read error may explain. The V call is TRBV20-1, the J call TRBJ2-1; D uncertain. Germline V gives CDR1 DFQATT, CDR2 SNEGSKA (reference sequence). This CDR3 comprises 11 residues. The CDR3 here is CSAGEDNEQFF. CDR3 DNA: TGCAGTGCTGGAGAGGACAATGAGCAGTTCTTC.

CDR3 sequence reads: CASSEQGGNEQFF. The CDR3 nucleotides read TGCGCCAGCAGCGAACAGGGAGGGAATGAGCAGTTCTTC. J is TRBJ2-1 and V is TRBV4-3, with D perhaps matching TRBD2 (7 bases). V dropped 5 bases and J dropped 7 bases, with 12 bases sitting between them. This CDR3 is 13 amino acids long. Germline V gene sequence: CDR1 LGHNA, CDR2 YSLEER.

This chain uses TRBV30 with TRBJ2-7, with no clear D. V was shortened by 4 bases and J by 0 bases, with 7 bases between the two germline ends. The CDR3 covers 12 residues. Germline lookup yields CDR1 GTSNPN and CDR2 SVGIG (reference sequence). CDR3 in DNA: TGTGCCTGGATGGGCAACTCCTACGAGCAGTACTTC. Translating gives CAWMGNSYEQYF.

This clone appeared a few times. This chain uses TRBV19 with TRBJ1-1, with D unclear. The CDR3 totals 11 residues. From germline, CDR1 is LNHDA and CDR2 SQIVND (reference sequence). V dropped 6 bases and J dropped 5 bases, with 7 bases sitting between them. CDR3 amino acids: CASSYGTEAFF. The CDR3 bases are TGTGCCAGTAGCTATGGGACTGAAGCTTTCTTT.

This clone was counted only a few times. The V gene is TRBV7-2, the J gene TRBJ2-1; possible D gene TRBD2, 6 bases. V dropped 4 bases and J dropped 10 bases, with 17 bases sitting between them. CDR3 length equals 14 residues. Germline CDR1 SGHTA, CDR2 FQGNSA. In DNA form, the CDR3 reads TGTGCCAGCAGCTCCCCCGCGGGGTCAGGGGAGCAGTTCTTC. This gives the protein CASSSPAGSGEQFF.

The chain recombines TRBV7-2 with TRBJ2-5; D is uncertain. CDR1 is SGHTA, CDR2 FQGNSA, per germline. V lost 3 bases and J 1 base, leaving 6 bases between the germline ends. The CDR3 contains 13 residues. CDR3 bases: TGTGCCAGCAGCTTGGTAGTCCAAGAGACCCAGTACTTC. Amino acids: CASSLVVQETQYF.

The CDR3 nucleotides read TGTGCCTGGAGCCAAACAGGGTTGACTGAGCAGTTCTTC. Its translation is CAWSQTGLTEQFF. J is TRBJ2-1 and V is TRBV30; D might be TRBD1 (6 bases). The CDR3 sequence is 13 residues long. Between the trimmed V and J ends, which lost 3 bases and 9 bases, there was a span of 15 bases. The germline V gene has CDR1 GTSNPN and CDR2 SVGIG (reference sequence).

The J gene is TRBJ1-2, the V gene TRBV28; D is possibly TRBD1 (5 bases). CDR1 MDHEN and CDR2 SYDVKM come from the germline V gene. CDR3 length: 15 residues. V shed 4 bases and J shed 8 bases, with 20 bases lying between them. The CDR3 DNA follows: TGTGCCAGCAGTTCCCCTACCGAGGGGAATCGAGGCTACACCTTC. This codes for CASSSPTEGNRGYTF.

This clone appeared once. This chain links TRBV7-2 with TRBJ2-3; 7 nucleotides match TRBD1. This CDR3 has 15 amino acids. The trim removed 1 base at V and 2 bases at J, leaving 3 bases unmatched. The germline V gene encodes CDR1 SGHTA and CDR2 FQGNSA. The CDR3 DNA reads TGTGCCAGCAGCTTAGTCGGGACAGCCACAGATACGCAGTATTTT. This sequence encodes CASSLVGTATDTQYF.

V and J are TRBV7-2 and TRBJ2-1; 12 nucleotides align to TRBD2. The ends lost 5 bases at V and 4 bases at J; junction bases unmatched: 6. This CDR3 has 16 amino acids. CDR1 is SGHTA and CDR2 is FQGNSA in the germline V gene. Here the CDR3 reads CASSAPGLAGYNEQFF. CDR3 bases: TGTGCCAGCAGCGCGCCGGGACTAGCGGGTTACAATGAGCAGTTCTTC.

In nucleotides, the CDR3 is TGTGCCAGCACCCAGACAGGGGGCCTAAACATTCAGTACTTC. Its translation is CASTQTGGLNIQYF. This chain connects TRBV6-5 to TRBJ2-4; 10 bases match TRBD1. The CDR3 length is 14 residues. Germline lookup yields CDR1 MNHEY and CDR2 SVGAGI. With V trimmed by 7 bases and J by 6 bases, 6 bases remained unmatched.

This clone was counted only a few times. The J gene is TRBJ2-5, the V gene TRBV14; D is undetermined. This CDR3 has 13 amino acids. Germline-derived CDR1 and CDR2 are SGHDN and FVKESK. Trimming left V 1 base short and J 7 bases short, with 10 bases between. Here the CDR3 reads CASSQALWGTQYF. Here the CDR3 DNA reads TGTGCCAGCAGCCAAGCGCTGTGGGGGACCCAGTACTTC.

V usage is TRBV30 and J usage is TRBJ2-5; D is unresolved. Germline CDR1 and CDR2: GTSNPN and SVGIG (reference sequence). Trimming cost V 0 bases and J 3 bases, with 5 bases left between them. The CDR3 has 12 amino acids. CDR3 sequence (DNA): TGTGCCTGGAGTGTCGCCGAAGAGACCCAGTACTTC. Its protein product is CAWSVAEETQYF.

This clone has just one count. The chain carries TRBV30 and TRBJ1-1; a weak D match, TRBD1 (5 bases). CDR1 GTSNPN and CDR2 SVGIG come from the germline V gene (reference sequence). Trimming removed 0 bases from V and 10 bases from J, with 15 bases in between. CDR3 length equals 13 residues. The CDR3 region is CAWSVGAGDRAFF. CDR3 sequence (DNA): TGTGCCTGGAGTGTAGGGGCGGGAGACAGAGCTTTCTTT.

The genes are TRBV6-1 and TRBJ2-1; 7 bases are shared with TRBD1. The CDR3 has 15 amino acids. Germline V CDR1 and CDR2: MNHNS, SASEGT. Germline trimming cut 3 bases from V and 2 bases from J; bases unmatched to any gene: 4. Here the CDR3 DNA reads TGTGCCAGCAGTGAGCCGGGACAGCCCTACAATGAGCAGTTCTTC. Its protein is CASSEPGQPYNEQFF.

The chain is built from TRBV29-1 and TRBJ2-7; D is ambiguous. Germline CDR1 and CDR2: SQVTM and ANQGSEA. The CDR3 sequence is 11 residues long. V lost 4 bases and J lost 6, with 10 bases in between. The CDR3 nucleotides read TGCAGCGTTGTGGGGTTCGGCGAGCAGTACTTC. Protein product: CSVVGFGEQYF.

In this sample, this clone turned up once. One junction end disagrees with the germline gene, perhaps due to a read error. The chain couples TRBV7-9 to TRBJ2-5; D is unresolved. The CDR3 is made up of 13 amino acids. Per the germline V gene, CDR1 is SEHNR and CDR2 is FQNEAQ (reference sequence). The CDR3 coding sequence is TGTGCCAGCAGCACAAGCCGGCGCGAGAGCCAGTACTTC. Translation gives CASSTSRRESQYF.

This rearrangement joins TRBV9 to TRBJ2-7; D ambiguous. The ends were cut back, 2 bases at V and 0 bases at J, with 9 bases in the middle. The germline gives CDR1 SGDLS, CDR2 YYNGEE. The CDR3 covers 14 residues. The CDR3 is CASSVGISSYEQYF. Written as DNA, the CDR3 is TGTGCCAGCAGCGTGGGTATAAGCTCCTACGAGCAGTACTTC.

This clone was counted a few times. The chain carries TRBV29-1 and TRBJ2-1; D might be TRBD1 or TRBD2, each matching 6 bases. Germline V gene data show CDR1 as SQVTM and CDR2 as ANQGSEA. CDR3 length: 13 residues. V lost 2 bases and J lost 7, with 12 bases in between. The CDR3 loop reads CSVEHGGWNEQFF. The CDR3 bases are TGCAGCGTTGAACACGGGGGCTGGAATGAGCAGTTCTTC.